Given below is one TCR beta chain in context. What this receptor recognizes is not known. No much larger clone exists at a distance of one base, and base qualities are not known. The roughly 37 donors, aged roughly 6 to 95 years, were systemically healthy Caucasian individuals from Russia. Each donor gave about 9.2 milliliters of peripheral blood, drawn into EDTA-treated Vacutainer tubes. PBMCs were isolated by Ficoll-Paque density-gradient centrifugation, with at least 6.5 million obtained per sample. Trizol reagent was used to extract total RNA from PBMCs, with at least 5 micrograms per sample. For every donor, an aliquot of PBMCs went through flow cytometry to measure the percentages of naive CD45RAhigh/CD27high T cells. The CDR3 runs 15 amino acids, cysteine and phenylalanine included. Of the read, only the CDR3 DNA is kept; its 45 bases are in frame from base 1. The germline V gene sets CDR1 to MNHNS and CDR2 to SASEGT. The junction carries 10 bases between V and J, which are trimmed by 2 bases and 3 bases respectively.

This sample was taken from a study of blood T cells in healthy people across ages (dated by TCRdb to the mid-2010s). A note on the overall study: In model experiments, template switching captured about one uniquely barcoded TCR beta cDNA molecule for every two T cells. The study measured age-related changes in TCR beta repertoire diversity using deep sequencing normalized with unique cDNA molecular identifiers. The donors were divided into four age groups: young (average around 16 years), middle-aged (approximately 39), aged (roughly 60) and long-lived (about 79). To avoid experimental bias, donors of different ages were randomly spread across the sequencing lanes. For two donors (one aged 18 to 30 and one aged 80 or older), the study analyzed two additional independent replicas of 1 million unique cDNA reads from the same blood draw.

The research as a whole found: Conclusive comparison of naive and antigen-experienced compartments was prevented by the profiling of bulk unsorted PBMCs. Because donor CMV infection status was unknown, age-related changes in expanded clonotypes were potentially confounded. The long-lived group showed more naive CD4+ T cells, fewer expanded clones and increased TCR diversity than the aged group, suggesting age selection. Observed TCR beta diversity correlated strongly with the percentage of naive T cells measured by flow cytometry. As age increased, observed TCR beta diversity per million T cells dropped in a roughly linear way, and a significant reduction was already evident by age approximately 40. Total diversity estimates from one million sequenced T cells were considered lower bounds and underestimates.

Library prep was done by 5' RACE. For sequencing, an Illumina HiSeq 2500 was employed. The second PCR ran for roughly 6 to 11 cycles and used a J-beta primer mix along with a sample-barcoded 5' primer. Each TCR beta cDNA molecule received a unique molecular identifier from a template-switch 5' adaptor carrying 12 random nucleotides. Each sample yielded at least 3 million CDR3-containing paired-end reads. The Mint cDNA synthesis kit, primed by a TRBC-specific oligonucleotide, was used to synthesize first-strand cDNA from all RNA. Following uracil-DNA glycosylase treatment, a first 18-cycle PCR with universal primers M1SS and BC2_uni_R was performed on all cDNA. On the authors' methods: For normalization, 1 million high-quality reads, each with a distinct molecular identifier, were randomly selected from each sample. Reads with shared molecular identifiers were discarded instead of being binned into consensus sequences. MiTCR, set to a Q25 quality threshold and the strictest error-elimination algorithm, was used for CDR3 identification, clonotype clustering and error correction. A nonparametric unseen species model using Euler transformation provided a lower-bound estimate of total TCR beta diversity. TCRdb trimmed public reads at Q25 via fastp, called clones via MiXCR and kept in-frame beta chains. Rows with a matching CDR3 protein are joined into one entry that keeps the most common DNA and genes. In this record, the V and J calls reflect TCRdb's handling and not the investigators' own analysis. The sample records under 1 million distinct CDR3 sequences, under 45% of which are singletons. The ten largest make up approximately 19% of the sample.

This clonotype originated in a man aged 60-69 years in good health. The rearranged chain carries TRBV6-1 and TRBJ1-4; no D gene call is confident. Sequenced input: blood. CDR3 region: CASSEPGLSNEKLFF. Read as DNA, the sequence is TGTGCCAGCAGTGAACCCGGACTATCTAATGAAAAACTGTTTTTT.